A single TCR beta chain is shown here with its context. Its antigen is currently unknown. V dropped 1 base and J dropped 2 bases, with 12 bases sitting between them. Germline V gene sequence: CDR1 SGHRS, CDR2 YFSETQ. This CDR3 contains 15 residues. Some clones are missing from TCRdb's copy, which holds only in-frame ones; the method was immunoSEQ multiplex PCR. The table shows approximately 95,000 clones, with around two thirds occurring only once. The data belong to a study of shared clonotypes between healthy human individuals. General study points: Naive subsets typically showed greater estimated richness than memory subsets. Sorted-subset sequencing was shown by rarefaction to be incomplete despite large depth.

The chain combines TRBV5-1 with TRBJ1-1; D is possibly TRBD1 (5 bases). This sequence originates from a man younger than 40 in good health. Sequenced: memory CD8+ T cells sorted from blood. The subset was: CD45RO+ cells pooled with CCR7-negative TemRA cells. The CDR3 coding sequence is TGCGCCAGCAGCTTGCGGGGCAGAACAAACACTGAAGCTTTCTTT. This translates into CASSLRGRTNTEAFF.